The 30 T cell receptor beta chains presented below share a single source sample, sequenced in a study of blood T cell repertoires in COVID-19. Repertoires were generated with immunoSEQ multiplex PCR, while TCRdb's copy carries only in-frame clones and drops some. The data contain around 140,000 clones, around 86% of them singletons. Specimen: PBMCs or T cells enriched from blood (not recorded which). These receptors were collected from a man in his sixties who had recovered from COVID-19.

The rearrangement uses TRBV6-5 and TRBJ1-2, with TRBD1 as a possible D gene (5 bases). V lost 0 bases, J lost 4 bases, and 9 bases lay in between. Germline V gene data show CDR1 as MNHEY and CDR2 as SVGAGI. The CDR3 runs 14 residues. CDR3 in amino acids: CASSYSAGIYGYTF. CDR3 sequence (DNA): TGTGCCAGCAGTTACTCAGCAGGGATCTATGGCTACACCTTC.

The CDR3: CASSLGAVSYGYTF. The CDR3 coding sequence is TGCGCCAGCAGCTTGGGGGCAGTTAGCTATGGCTACACCTTC. The chain employs TRBV5-1 and TRBJ1-2; no firm D call. Germline loops: CDR1 SGHRS, CDR2 YFSETQ. The ends were cut back, 0 bases at V and 4 bases at J, with 10 bases in the middle. The CDR3 is 14 residues long.

This chain connects TRBV7-9 to TRBJ2-1, with D unresolved. Deletions cut 3 bases from V and 7 bases from J, with 16 bases between. The CDR3 has 15 residues. From germline, CDR1 is SEHNR and CDR2 FQNEAQ (reference sequence). In DNA form, the CDR3 reads TGTGCCAGCAGCTTGAACAGCATTTATATAAATGAGCAGTTCTTC. It specifies CASSLNSIYINEQFF.

In this sample, this clone turned up once. The chain employs TRBV29-1 and TRBJ1-4, with 8 positions matching TRBD1. This CDR3 contains 13 residues. The germline V gene encodes CDR1 SQVTM and CDR2 ANQGSEA. J was trimmed by 8 bases and V by 4 bases; bases with no gene match: 6. CDR3 nucleotide sequence: TGCAGCGTTGCTGGACAGGGTACGGAAAAACTGTTTTTT. It yields the protein CSVAGQGTEKLFF.

The rearrangement joins TRBV7-2 to TRBJ1-1; no definite D call. Germline CDR1 is SGHTA and CDR2 is FQGNSA. The CDR3 is 13 amino acids. V gave up 2 bases and J gave up 6 bases, with 10 bases separating them. CDR3 protein: CASSLSARAEAFF. The DNA for the CDR3 is TGTGCCAGCAGCTTATCGGCCCGGGCTGAAGCTTTCTTT.

The chain combines TRBV10-1 with TRBJ1-6, with 7 bases matching TRBD1. CDR3 length: 15 residues. Germline values: CDR1 WNHNN, CDR2 SYGVQD (reference sequence). With V trimmed by 4 bases and J by 8 bases, 8 bases remained unmatched. The CDR3 here is CASSARTGVDSPLHF. CDR3 bases: TGCGCCAGCAGTGCCCGTACAGGGGTCGATTCACCCCTCCACTTT.

Concerning this clone: A read error may account for a junction end that differs from germline. This chain links TRBV27 with TRBJ2-1; 11 bases agree with TRBD2. Germline CDR1 and CDR2: MNHEY and SMNVEV (reference sequence). The CDR3 runs to 13 residues. The CDR3 coding sequence is TGTGCCAGCAGTTGGGTTAGCGGGAGGGCCGCCCTCTTC. Protein product: CASSWVSGRAALF.

This clone was found once. V gene TRBV24-1 combines with J gene TRBJ2-1, with D perhaps TRBD2 (5 bases). This CDR3 spans 14 amino acids. Germline lookup yields CDR1 KGHDR and CDR2 SFDVKD. The V end was cut by 4 bases, the J end by 8 bases, with 14 bases between. The CDR3 spells CATSEETPLDEQFF. The DNA for the CDR3 is TGTGCCACCAGTGAGGAGACTCCACTAGATGAGCAGTTCTTC.

J is TRBJ2-1 and V is TRBV10-2; 9 nucleotides agree with TRBD1. This CDR3 spans 16 amino acids. Germline V gene data show CDR1 as WSHSY and CDR2 as SAAADI. V dropped 6 bases and J dropped 5; count of bases not matched to a gene: 11. DNA for the CDR3: TGCGCCAGCAGATCCACGGACAGGGGTGTTCACAATGAGCAGTTCTTC. Protein: CASRSTDRGVHNEQFF.

The chain has TRBV3-1 (or the pseudogene TRBV3-2) and TRBJ1-2; 9 bases line up with TRBD1. This CDR3 comprises 14 residues. Germline-derived CDR1 and CDR2 are LGHDT and YNNKEL (reference sequence). Trimming cost V 4 bases and J 4 bases; bases outside gene matches: 4. CDR3 sequence reads: CASSPGTGSYGYTF. Written as DNA, the CDR3 is TGTGCCAGCAGCCCCGGGACAGGGAGCTATGGCTACACCTTC.

The CDR3 DNA is TGTGCCAGCAGTTTGGAGGGAGAGGGGACCTACGAGCAGTACTTC. Translating gives CASSLEGEGTYEQYF. J is TRBJ2-7 and V is TRBV28; a weak D match, TRBD2 (6 bases). The CDR3 length is 15 residues. CDR1 and CDR2 from the germline V gene are MDHEN and SYDVKM. V was cut by 3 bases and J by 2 bases, with 14 bases left in between.

This chain links TRBV4-2 with TRBJ1-4; 10 bases match TRBD1. There are 16 residues in the CDR3. Germline assignment: CDR1 LGHNA and CDR2 YNFKEQ. Unmatched junction bases numbered 7, after V lost 1 base and J lost 8 bases. The CDR3 DNA follows: TGTGCCAGCAGCCAAGTCTCGGACAGGGGGAAGGAAAAACTGTTTTTT. It codes for CASSQVSDRGKEKLFF.

This chain joins TRBV11-2 and TRBJ1-5, with D perhaps TRBD1 (5 bases). The CDR3 has 14 amino acids. From germline, CDR1 is SGHAT and CDR2 FQNNGV. The V gene lost 5 bases and the J gene lost 1 base, with 9 bases spanning the gap. DNA of the CDR3: TGTGCCAGCAGCCAGGGAAGGAGCAATCAGCCCCAGCATTTT. Encoded protein: CASSQGRSNQPQHF.

The gene calls are TRBV7-9 and TRBJ1-2; D not resolved. Deletions cut 0 bases from V and 8 bases from J, with 13 bases between. The CDR3 has 14 residues. Germline lookup yields CDR1 SEHNR and CDR2 FQNEAQ (reference sequence). The CDR3 spells CASSLANGFKGYTF. CDR3 nucleotides: TGTGCCAGCAGCTTAGCGAACGGTTTCAAGGGCTACACCTTC. Full variable domain (missing parts from reference TRBV7-9 and TRBJ1-2): DTGVSQNPRHKITKRGQNVTFRCDPISEHNRLYWYRQTLGQGPEFLTYFQNEAQLEKSRLLSDRFSAERPKGSFSTLEIQRTEQGDSAMYLCASSLANGFKGYTFGSGTRLTVV.

CDR3 coding DNA: TGTGCCAGCGCCGGGACTAGCCAAGAGACCCAGTACTTC. Amino acids: CASAGTSQETQYF. The V gene is TRBV19, the J gene TRBJ2-5; 8 bases are a match to TRBD2. V lost 9 bases, J lost 1 base, and 4 bases stayed unmatched. The germline V gene encodes CDR1 LNHDA and CDR2 SQIVND (reference sequence). The CDR3 runs to 13 residues.

The V and J genes are TRBV18 and TRBJ1-6; D gene uncertain. V dropped 6 bases and J dropped 5 bases, with 8 bases sitting between them. The germline gives CDR1 KGHSH, CDR2 LQKENI. The CDR3 has 13 residues. In nucleotides, the CDR3 is TGTGCCAGCTCGCCGGGGAATAATTCACCCCTCCACTTT. It yields the protein CASSPGNNSPLHF.

The gene calls are TRBV27 and TRBJ1-6, with D tentatively TRBD1 (5 bases). The V end was cut by 5 bases, the J end by 10 bases, with 15 bases between. Germline V gene lookup returns CDR1 MNHEY and CDR2 SMNVEV (reference sequence). This CDR3 has 14 residues. The CDR3 DNA follows: TGTGCCAGCAGTCTTACAAACAGGCACTCACCCCTCCACTTT. It is translated as CASSLTNRHSPLHF.

The V and J genes are TRBV28 and TRBJ1-3, with TRBD1 as a possible D gene (6 bases). The germline gives CDR1 MDHEN, CDR2 SYDVKM. V lost 3 bases to trimming and J lost 1 base, with 7 bases between them. This CDR3 has 14 residues. CDR3 sequence (DNA): TGTGCCAGCAGTTTCAGGGGTTCTGGAAACACCATATATTTT. Residues: CASSFRGSGNTIYF.

The chain couples TRBV6-5 to TRBJ1-1; D not resolved. Deletions cut 10 bases from V and 2 bases from J, with 17 bases between. This CDR3 is 14 amino acids long. Germline V lookup: CDR1 MNHEY, CDR2 SVGAGI. The CDR3 DNA follows: TGTGCCAACAACGGGGAATCGGAAAACACTGAAGCTTTCTTT. Its protein product is CANNGESENTEAFF.

The chain recombines TRBV2 with TRBJ2-6, with TRBD1 matching over 7 bases. The CDR3 contains 13 residues. The V gene end was trimmed by 10 bases and the J gene end by 2 bases; junction bases not matched to a gene: 2. The germline V gene encodes CDR1 SNHLY and CDR2 FYNNEI. CDR3 in amino acids: CATDRAGANVLTF. For the CDR3, the DNA is TGTGCCACCGACAGGGCTGGGGCCAACGTCCTGACTTTC.

V usage is TRBV28 and J usage is TRBJ2-7; D is ambiguous. V was trimmed by 5 bases and J by 4 bases, leaving 9 bases between them. The germline CDR1 and CDR2 sequences are MDHEN and SYDVKM. CDR3 length: 12 residues. Here the CDR3 reads CASSPLGYEQYF. As DNA, the CDR3 is TGTGCCAGCAGTCCACTCGGGTACGAGCAGTACTTC. The variable domain in full, with the rest retrieved from reference TRBV28 and TRBJ2-7, is DVKVTQSSRYLVKRTGEKVFLECVQDMDHENMFWYRQDPGLGLRLIYFSYDVKMKEKGDIPEGYSVSREKKERFSLILESASTNQTSMYLCASSPLGYEQYFGPGTRLTVT.

The CDR3 loop is CASSTLAGSTGELFF. CDR3 bases: TGTGCCAGTAGTACCCTAGCGGGAAGTACCGGGGAGCTGTTTTTT. The chain has TRBV19 and TRBJ2-2, with 9 bases that match TRBD2. Trimming took 4 bases from V and 5 from J; bases not matched to a gene: 5. Germline V gene sequence: CDR1 LNHDA, CDR2 SQIVND (reference sequence). CDR3 length: 15 residues.

J is TRBJ1-5 and V is TRBV3-1 (or the pseudogene TRBV3-2); the D is unclear. The CDR3 is 13 amino acids. CDR1 and CDR2 (germline): LGHDT, YNNKEL (reference sequence). V was cut by 1 base and J by 4 bases, with 5 bases left in between. The CDR3 here is CASSQGSNQPQHF. In DNA, the CDR3 is TGTGCCAGCAGCCAAGGTTCTAATCAGCCCCAGCATTTT.

The CDR3 nucleotides read TGTGCCAGCAGTTTAGAGGGGGCTGAAGCTTTCTTT. This encodes CASSLEGAEAFF. The rearrangement joins TRBV12-3 or TRBV12-4 to TRBJ1-1; a weak D match, TRBD1 (6 bases). Trimming shortened V by 1 base and J by 6 bases, and 6 bases separated the two germline ends. The CDR3 runs 12 residues.

This clone was observed a few times. This rearrangement joins TRBV12-3 or TRBV12-4 to TRBJ1-2; tentatively, D is TRBD1 (5 bases). V dropped 6 bases and J dropped 13 bases, with 18 bases sitting between them. This CDR3 is 12 amino acids long. The CDR3 DNA reads as TGTGCCAGCAGCGGTTACCTCAGGGTTGGCACCTTC. Translated: CASSGYLRVGTF.

CDR3 nucleotides: TGTGCCAGCCGGGACAGGGCTGGCTACACCTTC. It specifies CASRDRAGYTF. This chain joins TRBV6-5 and TRBJ1-2; 9 positions match TRBD1. The germline gives CDR1 MNHEY, CDR2 SVGAGI. The junction had 2 bases not matched to a gene; V was cut back by 8 bases and J by 7 bases. The CDR3 length is 11 residues.

The V call is TRBV24-1, the J call TRBJ2-5, with 11 positions matching TRBD2. The germline gives CDR1 KGHDR, CDR2 SFDVKD. Trimming cost V 3 bases and J 5 bases; bases outside gene matches: 7. This CDR3 has 16 residues. The CDR3 here is CATSDNSGGAWETQYF. The CDR3 DNA reads as TGTGCCACCAGTGATAATAGCGGGGGGGCCTGGGAGACCCAGTACTTC.

This CDR3 reads CARTNEQFF. CDR3 sequence (DNA): TGTGCCCGAACAAATGAGCAGTTCTTC. The rearrangement uses TRBV28 and TRBJ2-1; D is unresolved. This CDR3 has 9 amino acids. V was shortened by 11 bases and J by 7 bases, with 6 bases between the two germline ends. Germline V gene data show CDR1 as MDHEN and CDR2 as SYDVKM.

The chain couples TRBV5-1 to TRBJ2-3; 8 bases line up with TRBD1. CDR3 length equals 17 residues. Germline values: CDR1 SGHRS, CDR2 YFSETQ. Unmatched junction bases numbered 12, after V lost 4 bases and J lost 2 bases. Here the CDR3 DNA reads TGCGCCAGCAGCACCCAGGGGGCGGGTCCTACCACAGATACGCAGTATTTT. This codes for CASSTQGAGPTTDTQYF.

The rearrangement links TRBV18 to TRBJ1-4; 7 bases line up with TRBD1. Germline CDR1 and CDR2: KGHSH and LQKENI. V shed 5 bases, J shed 0 bases, and the junction held 3 bases outside the gene matches. The CDR3 spans 15 residues. The CDR3 sequence is CASSSGTATNEKLFF. The DNA for the CDR3 is TGTGCCAGCTCATCGGGGACAGCAACTAATGAAAAACTGTTTTTT.